One sample yielded the 27 T cell receptor beta chains listed below, sequenced in a study of blood T cell repertoires in COVID-19. TCRdb keeps only in-frame clones here, not all; method: immunoSEQ multiplex PCR. The sample holds almost 250,000 clones, around nine tenths seen once. The specimen sequenced was peripheral blood. The receptors derive from a woman in her sixties or seventies who had recovered from COVID-19.

The V gene is TRBV7-2, the J gene TRBJ2-7, with D possibly matching TRBD2 (6 bases). The V end lost 0 bases, the J end lost 7 bases, and 13 bases lay between the germline ends. The germline CDR1 and CDR2 sequences are SGHTA and FQGNSA. The CDR3 totals 14 residues. CDR3 bases: TGTGCCAGCAGCTTAGCGATAGGAGGGACGGAGCAGTACTTC. It translates to CASSLAIGGTEQYF. The full variable domain, its missing parts supplied by reference TRBV7-2 and TRBJ2-7, is GAGVSQSPSNKVTEKGKDVELRCDPISGHTALYWYRQSLGQGLEFLIYFQGNSAPDKSGLPSDRFSAERTGGSVSTLTIQRTQQEDSAVYLCASSLAIGGTEQYFGPGTRLTVT.

CDR3 sequence: CAISQLSSGGYTF. The CDR3 region has the DNA TGTGCCATCAGTCAACTATCTTCAGGAGGTTACACCTTC. V is TRBV10-3 and J is TRBJ1-2, with D hard to call. This CDR3 region has 13 residues. V lost 5 bases, J lost 11 bases, and 18 bases lay in between. CDR1 ENHRY and CDR2 SYGVKD come from the germline V gene.

This chain connects TRBV9 to TRBJ2-1; 11 bases fit TRBD2. CDR3 length: 15 amino acids. Looked up from germline, CDR1 is SGDLS and CDR2 is YYNGEE. V dropped 2 bases and J dropped 4; count of bases not matched to a gene: 2. This chain's CDR3 is CASSVGLAVYNEQFF. CDR3 in DNA: TGTGCCAGCAGCGTGGGACTAGCGGTATACAATGAGCAGTTCTTC. Using reference TRBV9 and TRBJ2-1 for the parts outside the CDR3, the full variable domain is DSGVTQTPKHLITATGQRVTLRCSPRSGDLSVYWYQQSLDQGLQFLIQYYNGEERAKGNILERFSAQQFPDLHSELNLSSLELGDSALYFCASSVGLAVYNEQFFGPGTRLTVL.

The chain is built from TRBV4-1 and TRBJ1-4, with D hard to call. The V end was cut by 1 base, the J end by 4 bases, with 13 bases between. This CDR3 has 16 residues. Germline V gene lookup returns CDR1 MGHRA and CDR2 YSYEKL. This CDR3 is CASSQGARHFNEKLFF. As DNA, the CDR3 is TGCGCCAGCAGCCAAGGGGCGAGACACTTTAATGAAAAACTGTTTTTT.

This chain joins TRBV6-6 and TRBJ2-1; TRBD2 matches at 9 bases. Germline V gene data show CDR1 as MNHNY and CDR2 as SVGAGI (reference sequence). J gave up 0 bases and V 6 bases, and 3 bases lay outside the gene matches. The CDR3 has 15 amino acids. The CDR3 nucleotides read TGTGCCAGCAGGCTAGCGGGGTTCTCCTACAATGAGCAGTTCTTC. Its translation: CASRLAGFSYNEQFF.

The CDR3 loop is CASSITSGGAQETQYF. CDR3 nucleotides: TGTGCCAGTAGTATAACTAGCGGGGGGGCCCAAGAGACCCAGTACTTC. The chain couples TRBV19 to TRBJ2-5; 13 bases are shared with TRBD2. The junction had 1 base not matched to a gene; V was cut back by 2 bases and J by 1 base. This CDR3 is built from 16 residues. CDR1 LNHDA and CDR2 SQIVND come from the germline V gene (reference sequence).

This clone was detected only a few times. The chain joins TRBV7-3 to TRBJ2-3; D gene ambiguous. The germline V gene has CDR1 SGHTA and CDR2 FQGTGA. This CDR3 contains 14 residues. V gave up 2 bases and J gave up 0 bases, with 6 bases separating them. CDR3 sequence: CASSLGQSTDTQYF. CDR3 sequence (DNA): TGTGCCAGCAGCTTAGGGCAGAGCACAGATACGCAGTATTTT.

The CDR3 region has the DNA TGTGCCAGCAGTTTACCGGGGAGCTCCTACAATGAGCAGTTCTTC. This codes for CASSLPGSSYNEQFF. J is TRBJ2-1 and V is TRBV28; D might be TRBD2 (5 bases). The length of the CDR3 is 15 residues. Germline V gives CDR1 MDHEN, CDR2 SYDVKM. The ends were cut back, 2 bases at V and 0 bases at J, with 8 bases in the middle.

The J gene is TRBJ1-1, the V gene TRBV6-2 or TRBV6-3; D gene uncertain. This CDR3 comprises 13 residues. Germline CDR1 and CDR2: MNHEY and SVGEGT. V was pared by 2 bases and J by 4 bases, with 8 bases between. The CDR3 region is CASSYLIFTEAFF. The CDR3 region has the DNA TGTGCCAGCAGTTACCTTATATTCACTGAAGCTTTCTTT.

This clone was seen more than once but under ten times. The rearrangement uses TRBV7-2 and TRBJ1-5, with a possible D match to TRBD1 (6 bases). Germline V gene sequence: CDR1 SGHTA, CDR2 FQGNSA. V gave up 5 bases and J gave up 4 bases, with 12 bases separating them. This CDR3 is built from 14 residues. The CDR3 sequence: CASSQRGGNQPQHF. CDR3 in DNA: TGTGCCAGCAGCCAGAGGGGGGGTAATCAGCCCCAGCATTTT. The whole variable domain, remainder taken from reference TRBV7-2 and TRBJ1-5, is GAGVSQSPSNKVTEKGKDVELRCDPISGHTALYWYRQSLGQGLEFLIYFQGNSAPDKSGLPSDRFSAERTGGSVSTLTIQRTQQEDSAVYLCASSQRGGNQPQHFGDGTRLSIL.

The chain is built from TRBV5-4 and TRBJ2-1; weak D call: TRBD1 (6 bases). CDR3 length: 13 residues. CDR1 is SGHNT and CDR2 is YYREEE in the germline V gene (reference sequence). The V end lost 4 bases, the J end lost 3 bases, and 8 bases lay between the germline ends. CDR3 sequence reads: CASSVDSYNEQFF. CDR3 nucleotide sequence: TGTGCCAGCAGCGTGGACAGCTACAATGAGCAGTTCTTC.

The V and J genes are TRBV19 and TRBJ1-4, with D hard to call. The CDR3 consists of 15 residues. V was pared by 4 bases and J by 3 bases, with 12 bases between. The germline V gene has CDR1 LNHDA and CDR2 SQIVND (reference sequence). The CDR3 reads CASSRAGKANEKLFF. The CDR3 DNA is TGTGCCAGTAGTAGAGCGGGAAAGGCTAATGAAAAACTGTTTTTT. Looking up the rest from reference TRBV19 and TRBJ1-4 gives the full variable domain: DGGITQSPKYLFRKEGQNVTLSCEQNLNHDAMYWYRQDPGQGLRLIYYSQIVNDFQKGDIAEGYSVSREKKESFPLTVTSAQKNPTAFYLCASSRAGKANEKLFFGSGTQLSVL.

The V and J genes are TRBV10-3 and TRBJ1-4; D might be TRBD1 (6 bases). The ends were cut back, 10 bases at V and 5 bases at J, with 11 bases in the middle. Per germline, CDR1 ENHRY and CDR2 SYGVKD. The CDR3 consists of 12 residues. The CDR3 bases are TGTGCCACCGGACAGCCCAATGAAAAACTGTTTTTT. Protein product: CATGQPNEKLFF.

The chain employs TRBV5-1 and TRBJ2-3, with no clear D. The CDR3 covers 12 residues. The germline V gene encodes CDR1 SGHRS and CDR2 YFSETQ. V was pared by 7 bases and J by 3 bases, with 9 bases between. This CDR3 is CASSVTTDTQYF. In DNA form, the CDR3 reads TGCGCCAGCTCGGTCACGACAGATACGCAGTATTTT.

This chain connects TRBV27 to TRBJ1-5, with 7 bases matching TRBD1. J gave up 8 bases and V 7 bases, and 14 bases lay outside the gene matches. CDR1 is MNHEY and CDR2 is SMNVEV in the germline V gene (reference sequence). The CDR3 is made up of 15 amino acids. The CDR3 loop reads CASTPVRTGSKPQHF. Here the CDR3 DNA reads TGTGCCAGCACCCCTGTGAGGACAGGCTCTAAGCCCCAGCATTTT.

This clone was observed a single time. This chain uses TRBV15 with TRBJ1-5; D gene unclear. The CDR3 sequence is 12 residues long. Germline V CDR1 and CDR2: LNHNV, YYDKDF (reference sequence). The V end was cut by 3 bases, the J end by 7 bases, with 7 bases between. Here the CDR3 reads CATSRAGQPQHF. CDR3 nucleotide sequence: TGTGCCACCAGCAGGGCGGGCCAGCCCCAGCATTTT.

This clone was observed a single time. This chain links TRBV6-5 with TRBJ1-1, with D uncertain. The CDR3 spans 13 residues. Trimming took off 2 bases at V and 4 bases at J, with 8 bases between the two ends. Germline values: CDR1 MNHEY, CDR2 SVGAGI. The DNA for the CDR3 is TGTGCCAGCAGTTACGGGGAGAGCACTGAAGCTTTCTTT. As protein: CASSYGESTEAFF.

The chain recombines TRBV9 with TRBJ2-1; no definite D call. V gave up 0 bases and J gave up 0 bases, with 7 bases separating them. CDR3 length: 15 amino acids. CDR1 SGDLS and CDR2 YYNGEE come from the germline V gene. This CDR3 reads CASSVATGSYNEQFF. DNA of the CDR3: TGTGCCAGCAGCGTAGCGACGGGCTCCTACAATGAGCAGTTCTTC.

This clone was seen many times. V gene TRBV6-6 combines with J gene TRBJ1-2; D may be TRBD1 (5 bases). Trimming took off 5 bases at V and 2 bases at J, with 12 bases between the two ends. The CDR3 consists of 14 residues. CDR1 is MNHNY, CDR2 SVGAGI, per germline (reference sequence). DNA of the CDR3: TGTGCCAGCAGTCCATCTTCAGGGAACTATGGCTACACCTTC. It encodes CASSPSSGNYGYTF.

The rearrangement joins TRBV28 to TRBJ2-3; TRBD1 agrees at 7 bases. Germline trimming cut 5 bases from V and 1 base from J; bases unmatched to any gene: 9. Germline-derived CDR1 and CDR2 are MDHEN and SYDVKM. The CDR3 runs to 16 residues. The CDR3 loop is CASSPLGGQGTDTQYF. The DNA of the CDR3 is TGTGCCAGCAGTCCCTTAGGTGGACAGGGCACAGATACGCAGTATTTT.

The V and J genes are TRBV19 and TRBJ1-1; 9 nucleotides match TRBD1. CDR1 and CDR2 from the germline V gene are LNHDA and SQIVND (reference sequence). Unmatched junction bases numbered 6, after V lost 6 bases and J lost 4 bases. The CDR3 runs 14 residues. This CDR3 reads CASSWDRVFTEAFF. The DNA for the CDR3 is TGTGCCAGTAGCTGGGACAGGGTATTCACTGAAGCTTTCTTT.

On this clone itself: A junction end diverges from the germline sequence, so it may reflect a read error. The chain's CDR3 is CASSPPTGINTIYF. The CDR3, as DNA: TGTGCCAGCTCCCCACCGACAGGGATTAACACCATATATTTT. V usage is TRBV18 and J usage is TRBJ1-3; 7 nucleotides agree with TRBD1. This CDR3 spans 14 amino acids. Germline V CDR1 and CDR2: KGHSH, LQKENI.

V and J are TRBV5-1 and TRBJ1-1, with 10 positions matching TRBD1. J lost 5 bases, V lost 2 bases, and 6 bases had no gene match. There are 15 residues in the CDR3. CDR1 is SGHRS, CDR2 YFSETQ, per germline. The CDR3 is CASSFMTGGWTEAFF. The CDR3 DNA reads as TGCGCCAGCAGCTTTATGACAGGGGGCTGGACTGAAGCTTTCTTT.

The V gene is TRBV7-2, the J gene TRBJ2-5; 7 bases agree with TRBD2. V trimming: 1 base; J trimming: 5 bases; junction bases outside the gene matches: 7. The CDR3 has 15 residues. Germline V gene lookup returns CDR1 SGHTA and CDR2 FQGNSA. CDR3 DNA: TGTGCCAGCAGCTTAGGCGGGGGAGGCGAGGAGACCCAGTACTTC. As protein: CASSLGGGGEETQYF.

This sequence joins TRBV6-2 or TRBV6-3 and TRBJ1-6; D not resolved. Between the trimmed V and J ends, which lost 5 bases and 10 bases, there was a span of 18 bases. This CDR3 is built from 15 residues. Germline loops: CDR1 MNHEY, CDR2 SVGEGT. In DNA, the CDR3 is TGTGCCAGCAGTAGAACCCAACTACGGGGATCACCCCTCCACTTT. Amino acids: CASSRTQLRGSPLHF.

CDR3 DNA sequence: TGTGCCAGCAGCCCCCAGCGGGGCCACTACGAGCAGTACTTC. This translates into CASSPQRGHYEQYF. The V and J genes are TRBV7-2 and TRBJ2-7, with 7 bases aligning to TRBD2. Germline V gene data show CDR1 as SGHTA and CDR2 as FQGNSA. This CDR3 has 14 amino acids. V gave up 5 bases and J gave up 3 bases; unmatched junction bases: 7. The variable domain in full, with the rest retrieved from reference TRBV7-2 and TRBJ2-7, is GAGVSQSPSNKVTEKGKDVELRCDPISGHTALYWYRQSLGQGLEFLIYFQGNSAPDKSGLPSDRFSAERTGGSVSTLTIQRTQQEDSAVYLCASSPQRGHYEQYFGPGTRLTVT.

The J gene is TRBJ2-5, the V gene TRBV28; D may be TRBD2 (6 bases). V lost 3 bases and J 4 bases, leaving 12 bases between the germline ends. Germline values: CDR1 MDHEN, CDR2 SYDVKM. The CDR3 has 14 residues. The chain's CDR3 is CASSFQEEGETQYF. The CDR3 bases are TGTGCCAGCAGTTTCCAGGAGGAGGGAGAGACCCAGTACTTC. Complete variable domain (other parts from reference TRBV28 and TRBJ2-5): DVKVTQSSRYLVKRTGEKVFLECVQDMDHENMFWYRQDPGLGLRLIYFSYDVKMKEKGDIPEGYSVSREKKERFSLILESASTNQTSMYLCASSFQEEGETQYFGPGTRLLVL.